Shown below are 15 T cell receptor beta chains from a single sample sequenced in a study of cytomegalovirus exposure and HLA in healthy donors. The study ran its PCR with 60 Vbeta and 13 Jbeta primers. TCRdb keeps only in-frame clones here, not all; method: immunoSEQ multiplex PCR. This repertoire shows 150,000 to 200,000 clones, 60% to 85% found once; its top ten account for about 1.3%. The sequencing sample was made of PBMCs. The receptors originated from a woman between 25 and 40 years old in good health and CMV-seronegative.

With regard to this clone: The sample contains more than one DNA sequence encoding this CDR3. The J gene is TRBJ1-2, the V gene TRBV28, with 7 bases fitting TRBD1. Unmatched junction bases numbered 1, after V lost 5 bases and J lost 4 bases. Per germline, CDR1 MDHEN and CDR2 SYDVKM. The CDR3 is 12 residues long. CDR3 amino acids: CASSRQGYGYTF. The CDR3 region has the DNA TGTGCCAGCAGTCGACAGGGCTATGGCTACACCTTC.

This chain links TRBV11-3 with TRBJ1-4; tentatively, D is TRBD1 (5 bases). Germline CDR1 is SGHNT and CDR2 is YENEEA. Trimming stripped 10 bases from V and 0 bases from J, with 12 bases between. The CDR3 totals 14 residues. The CDR3 bases are TGTGCCACGGGGGGGGGAGCAACTAATGAAAAACTGTTTTTT. Its translation is CATGGGATNEKLFF. Full variable domain (remainder filled in from reference TRBV11-3 and TRBJ1-4): EAGVVQSPRYKIIEKKQPVAFWCNPISGHNTLYWYLQNLGQGPELLIRYENEEAVDDSQLPKDRFSAERLKGVDSTLKIQPAELGDSAVYLCATGGGATNEKLFFGSGTQLSVL.

This sequence joins TRBV18 and TRBJ2-1, with 9 nucleotides matching TRBD1. The CDR3 has 15 residues. Germline CDR1 is KGHSH and CDR2 is LQKENI. V was clipped by 2 bases and J by 5 bases; unmatched bases: 4. The CDR3 reads CASSPRDRVHNEQFF. The CDR3 bases are TGTGCCAGCTCACCAAGGGACAGGGTCCACAATGAGCAGTTCTTC. Looking up the rest from reference TRBV18 and TRBJ2-1 gives the full variable domain: NAGVMQNPRHLVRRRGQEARLRCSPMKGHSHVYWYRQLPEEGLKFMVYLQKENIIDESGMPKERFSAEFPKEGPSILRIQQVVRGDSAAYFCASSPRDRVHNEQFFGPGTRLTVL.

V usage is TRBV5-1 and J usage is TRBJ2-5, with a weak D call TRBD1 (6 bases). TRBJ2-7 matches the DNA end more closely, so the J call is doubtful. The CDR3 has 13 residues. CDR1 SGHRS and CDR2 YFSETQ come from the germline V gene. The CDR3 coding sequence is TGCGCCAGCAGCTTTCCAGGGGAAAGCGAGCAGTACTTC. Encoded protein: CASSFPGESEQYF.

The V gene is TRBV6-4, the J gene TRBJ1-2, with 9 bases lining up with TRBD1. The CDR3 covers 14 residues. Germline loops: CDR1 MRHNA, CDR2 SNTAGT. V shed 3 bases and J 8 bases; nucleotides not matched to a gene: 7. DNA of the CDR3: TGTGCCAGCAGTGATCCCGGGACAGGGATCGGCTACACCTTC. Protein sequence: CASSDPGTGIGYTF.

This clone has just one count. The chain uses TRBV5-1 and TRBJ2-1; TRBD1 matches 9 bases. The CDR3 runs 15 residues. V lost 4 bases, J lost 8 bases, and 10 bases stayed unmatched. CDR1 and CDR2 (germline): SGHRS, YFSETQ. As DNA, the CDR3 is TGCGCCAGCAGCCCGACAGGGGGACCGGGGGATGAGCAGTTCTTC. It yields the protein CASSPTGGPGDEQFF.

V and J are TRBV6-4 and TRBJ2-1, with 12 bases that match TRBD2. The CDR3 runs 16 residues. CDR1 and CDR2 from the germline V gene are MRHNA and SNTAGT. Losses at the gene ends were 4 bases for V and 3 bases for J; bases not matched to a gene: 4. CDR3 sequence reads: CASSGLAGGGYNEQFF. CDR3 DNA sequence: TGTGCCAGCAGTGGTCTAGCGGGGGGGGGCTACAATGAGCAGTTCTTC.

In its sample, this clone was seen once. The rearrangement joins TRBV14 to TRBJ1-4, with 8 bases fitting TRBD1. This CDR3 region has 15 residues. From germline, CDR1 is SGHDN and CDR2 FVKESK. J gave up 8 bases and V 1 base, and 6 bases lay outside the gene matches. The chain's CDR3 is CASSQADRGGEKLFF. The CDR3 DNA is TGTGCCAGCAGCCAAGCTGACAGGGGAGGCGAAAAACTGTTTTTT. Drawing the rest from reference TRBV14 and TRBJ1-4, the complete variable domain is EAGVTQFPSHSVIEKGQTVTLRCDPISGHDNLYWYRRVMGKEIKFLLHFVKESKQDESGMPNNRFLAERTGGTYSTLKVQPAELEDSGVYFCASSQADRGGEKLFFGSGTQLSVL.

The chain is built from TRBV19 and TRBJ1-5; D might be TRBD1 (6 bases). V dropped 5 bases and J dropped 0 bases, with 11 bases sitting between them. The CDR3 is made up of 15 amino acids. Germline CDR1 reads LNHDA; CDR2 reads SQIVND (reference sequence). The CDR3, as DNA: TGTGCCAGTAGTCCCCGGGACACTAGCAATCAGCCCCAGCATTTT. Residues: CASSPRDTSNQPQHF. The variable domain in full, completed from reference TRBV19 and TRBJ1-5, reads DGGITQSPKYLFRKEGQNVTLSCEQNLNHDAMYWYRQDPGQGLRLIYYSQIVNDFQKGDIAEGYSVSREKKESFPLTVTSAQKNPTAFYLCASSPRDTSNQPQHFGDGTRLSIL.

V is TRBV6-6 and J is TRBJ2-7; D ambiguous. Germline V gene lookup returns CDR1 MNHNY and CDR2 SVGAGI (reference sequence). The CDR3 spans 14 residues. V was shortened by 2 bases and J by 0 bases, with 8 bases between the two germline ends. The CDR3, as DNA: TGTGCCAGCAGTTACACGGAGTACTCCTACGAGCAGTACTTC. It specifies CASSYTEYSYEQYF.

With respect to this clone: One end of the junction varies from germline; a read error may be responsible. The chain is built from TRBV2 and TRBJ2-2; TRBD2 aligns across 9 bases. Per the germline V gene, CDR1 is SNHLY and CDR2 is FYNNEI. The CDR3 is made up of 17 amino acids. CDR3 region: CASSENPGLAGTGGLFF. The CDR3 DNA follows: TGTGCCAGCAGTGAAAATCCGGGGCTAGCGGGGACCGGGGGGCTGTTTTTT.

The chain recombines TRBV11-1 with TRBJ1-4; a weak D match, TRBD1 (5 bases). The ends were cut back, 2 bases at V and 8 bases at J, with 18 bases in the middle. This CDR3 is 16 amino acids long. In germline, CDR1 is SGHAT, CDR2 FQDESV (reference sequence). The CDR3 sequence is CASSLSGALDPEKLFF. The CDR3 DNA follows: TGTGCCAGCAGCTTATCTGGGGCTCTCGACCCGGAAAAACTGTTTTTT.

The genes are TRBV5-5 and TRBJ1-5, with 7 bases that match TRBD1. Germline V gene sequence: CDR1 SGHKS, CDR2 YYEKEE (reference sequence). This CDR3 comprises 14 residues. V was clipped by 5 bases and J by 4 bases; unmatched bases: 6. The CDR3 loop is CASRPGTDNQPQHF. CDR3 coding DNA: TGTGCCAGCAGGCCCGGGACAGATAATCAGCCCCAGCATTTT.

The V call is TRBV19, the J call TRBJ1-6; 7 positions match TRBD1. The CDR3 covers 14 residues. Germline V lookup: CDR1 LNHDA, CDR2 SQIVND (reference sequence). With V trimmed by 5 bases and J by 7 bases, 5 bases remained unmatched. The CDR3 reads CASSQGTDNSPLHF. For the CDR3, the DNA is TGTGCCAGTAGTCAGGGGACAGACAATTCACCCCTCCACTTT.

The genes are TRBV7-9 and TRBJ1-6, with D possibly being TRBD1 (5 bases). Trimming cost V 5 bases and J 8 bases, with 10 bases left between them. CDR3 length: 13 residues. Germline V CDR1 and CDR2: SEHNR, FQNEAQ (reference sequence). In nucleotides, the CDR3 is TGTGCCAGCAGCACCCAGACAGATTCACCCCTCCACTTT. This translates into CASSTQTDSPLHF.